This TCR beta chain was captured by sequencing in a study of blood T cell repertoires in COVID-19. Looking at the study overall: Both acute and convalescent COVID-19 samples were obtained from the United States, Italy and Spain. Nucleic acid was either cDNA or gDNA, and it came from T cells, B-cell-depleted T cells, or PBMCs.

Some clones are missing from TCRdb's copy, which holds only in-frame ones; the method was immunoSEQ multiplex PCR. The profile shows approximately 140,000 clones, about four fifths of them singletons. Germline loops: CDR1 SGHVS, CDR2 FQNEAQ. The CDR3 runs 16 residues. V shed 2 bases and J 5 bases; nucleotides not matched to a gene: 11. Sequenced: peripheral blood. The receptor's source is a human donor in a cohort sampled during active COVID-19. This chain joins TRBV7-8 and TRBJ2-5, with 7 bases fitting TRBD1. As DNA, the CDR3 is TGTGCCAGCAGCTTAAAGGGGGCAAAAAGAAGGGAGACCCAGTACTTC. Amino acids: CASSLKGAKRRETQYF.